These 12 T cell receptor beta chains came from one sample sequenced in a study of T cells in localized non-small cell lung cancer. Data came from immunoSEQ multiplex PCR; TCRdb stores just in-frame clones and leaves some out. The sample records some 85,000 clones, roughly 80% being singletons. The material was PBMCs, obtained before any cancer treatment. These receptors were obtained from a man between 40 and 70 years old with stage II squamous cell lung carcinoma.

V gene TRBV28 combines with J gene TRBJ2-3; the D is unclear. The CDR3 loop spans 14 amino acids. Germline V gives CDR1 MDHEN, CDR2 SYDVKM. The V and J ends lost 5 bases and 1 base respectively, with 10 bases between them. This CDR3 reads CASSPLRGTDTQYF. The CDR3 DNA reads TGTGCCAGCAGTCCCCTTAGGGGCACAGATACGCAGTATTTT. Using reference TRBV28 and TRBJ2-3 for the parts outside the CDR3, the full variable domain is DVKVTQSSRYLVKRTGEKVFLECVQDMDHENMFWYRQDPGLGLRLIYFSYDVKMKEKGDIPEGYSVSREKKERFSLILESASTNQTSMYLCASSPLRGTDTQYFGPGTRLTVL.

The rearrangement uses TRBV19 and TRBJ2-2, with D perhaps TRBD1 (5 bases). Trimming removed 8 bases from V and 3 bases from J, with 16 bases in between. In germline, CDR1 is LNHDA, CDR2 SQIVND (reference sequence). This CDR3 comprises 15 residues. Here the CDR3 DNA reads TGTGCCAGTCCCCCCCCAGGGTCGCACACCGGGGAGCTGTTTTTT. Its protein is CASPPPGSHTGELFF.

This clone was observed at least ten times. The chain employs TRBV27 and TRBJ2-7; 13 bases fit TRBD2. CDR1 MNHEY and CDR2 SMNVEV come from the germline V gene (reference sequence). V trimming: 5 bases; J trimming: 2 bases; junction bases outside the gene matches: 6. The CDR3 has 16 residues. The CDR3 spells CASSEILAGGPYEQYF. The CDR3 DNA follows: TGTGCCAGCAGTGAAATACTAGCGGGAGGGCCCTACGAGCAGTACTTC.

V gene TRBV9 combines with J gene TRBJ1-5; no clear D gene. This CDR3 has 15 amino acids. Germline V gene lookup returns CDR1 SGDLS and CDR2 YYNGEE. With 3 bases removed from V and 0 bases from J, the gap between germline ends came to 10 bases. The CDR3 sequence is CASSGGLNSNQPQHF. In DNA form, the CDR3 reads TGTGCCAGCAGCGGAGGGTTAAATAGCAATCAGCCCCAGCATTTT.

The chain combines TRBV18 with TRBJ2-5, with D unresolved. The CDR3 has 12 amino acids. V was clipped by 5 bases and J by 0 bases, with 4 bases between them. From germline, CDR1 is KGHSH and CDR2 LQKENI. CDR3 DNA: TGTGCCAGCTCATCCAACCAAGAGACCCAGTACTTC. The encoded protein is CASSSNQETQYF.

The genes are TRBV27 and TRBJ2-2, with TRBD2 matching 7 bases. V shed 8 bases and J 5 bases; nucleotides not matched to a gene: 8. CDR3 size: 14 residues. CDR1 is MNHEY and CDR2 is SMNVEV in the germline V gene (reference sequence). The CDR3, as DNA: TGTGCCAGCGGCGACTTGCGGGAGACCGGGGAGCTGTTTTTT. Protein: CASGDLRETGELFF.

This clone was observed at least ten times. V and J are TRBV7-9 and TRBJ1-6, with D possibly matching TRBD1 (6 bases). The CDR3 is 13 residues long. The ends were cut back, 8 bases at V and 8 bases at J, with 13 bases in the middle. Germline V gene lookup returns CDR1 SEHNR and CDR2 FQNEAQ (reference sequence). The CDR3 protein is CASRTDFDSPLHF. The CDR3 nucleotides are TGTGCCAGCCGGACAGATTTCGATTCACCCCTCCACTTT.

CDR3 nucleotide sequence: TGTGCCAGCAGCGACGATACCGGGACGGATCCCTTCGAGCAGTACTTC. Protein product: CASSDDTGTDPFEQYF. The gene calls are TRBV9 and TRBJ2-7, with D perhaps TRBD1 or TRBD2 (5 bases each). CDR1 and CDR2 from the germline V gene are SGDLS and YYNGEE. The germline V and J ends were trimmed by 3 bases and 6 bases, with 22 bases remaining between them. The CDR3 totals 16 residues.

The V call is TRBV7-2, the J call TRBJ1-6, with 10 positions matching TRBD1. In germline, CDR1 is SGHTA, CDR2 FQGNSA. The junction had 6 bases not matched to a gene; V was cut back by 1 base and J by 6 bases. The CDR3 runs to 17 residues. The CDR3: CASSLGDRGRGNSPLHF. CDR3 coding DNA: TGTGCCAGCAGCTTAGGGGACAGGGGAAGGGGTAATTCACCCCTCCACTTT.

This chain joins TRBV2 and TRBJ2-5; D is tentatively TRBD1 or TRBD2 (6 bases each). Germline V CDR1 and CDR2: SNHLY, FYNNEI. This CDR3 contains 13 residues. Trimming shortened V by 5 bases and J by 7 bases, and 14 bases separated the two germline ends. The CDR3 is CASSTGGGGTQYF. The CDR3 coding sequence is TGTGCCAGCAGTACCGGCGGAGGGGGGACCCAGTACTTC.

This chain links TRBV6-1 with TRBJ1-2, with 8 bases matching TRBD1. With V trimmed by 4 bases and J by 8 bases, 9 bases remained unmatched. Germline values: CDR1 MNHNS, CDR2 SASEGT. The CDR3 runs 14 residues. Written as DNA, the CDR3 is TGTGCCAGCAGTGGACCAAGGACAGGGAACGGCTACACCTTC. The encoded protein is CASSGPRTGNGYTF.

The V call is TRBV30, the J call TRBJ2-5, with 11 bases matching TRBD2. The CDR3 has 16 residues. Trimming at V came to 3 bases and at J to 5 bases, leaving 11 bases not matched to a gene. CDR1 and CDR2 (germline): GTSNPN, SVGIG (reference sequence). The CDR3 region is CAWRVAGGPLWETQYF. The CDR3 DNA reads as TGTGCCTGGAGGGTAGCGGGGGGGCCTTTATGGGAGACCCAGTACTTC.